The 5 T cell receptor beta chains below come from one sample, sequenced in a study of CD8 T cells in Susac syndrome. RNA amounts of 0.5 to 1 ug underwent reverse transcription with random hexamers. In TCRdb, the immunoSEQ multiplex PCR reads were re-called with MiXCR into one record per CDR3 protein. The table records about 190,000 distinct CDR3 sequences, 95% of them present only once. Sequencing used CD4+ T cells from PBMCs. These receptors were collected from a human donor with Susac syndrome.

This sequence joins TRBV7-8 and TRBJ1-2; perhaps TRBD1 as D (5 bases). Germline V gives CDR1 SGHVS, CDR2 FQNEAQ. V gave up 6 bases and J gave up 1 base, with 12 bases separating them. CDR3 length equals 14 residues. The CDR3 DNA sequence: TGTGCCAGCAGTCCAGACAGAAATAACTATGGCTACACCTTC. It translates to CASSPDRNNYGYTF.

For this clonotype: A junction end diverges from the germline sequence, so it may reflect a read error. The chain couples TRBV6-2 or TRBV6-3 to TRBJ2-6; 8 bases are shared with TRBD1. Germline values: CDR1 MNHEY, CDR2 SVGEGT. The CDR3 totals 20 residues. The CDR3 spells CASSYFPGGFTLSGANVLTF. CDR3 coding DNA: TGTGCCAGCAGCTACTTCCCAGGGGGCTTTACCCTCTCTGGGGCCAACGTCCTGACTTTC.

This clonotype has a single count. V usage is TRBV11-2 and J usage is TRBJ2-5, with D hard to call. This CDR3 is 12 amino acids long. CDR1 and CDR2 (germline): SGHAT, FQNNGV. Between the trimmed V and J ends, which lost 3 bases and 5 bases, there was a span of 7 bases. For the CDR3, the DNA is TGTGCCAGCAGCTTTGTATCGGAGACCCAGTACTTC. Amino acids: CASSFVSETQYF. Combining the CDR3 with reference TRBV11-2 and TRBJ2-5 gives the whole variable domain EAGVAQSPRYKIIEKRQSVAFWCNPISGHATLYWYQQILGQGPKLLIQFQNNGVVDDSQLPKDRFSAERLKGVDSTLKIQPAKLEDSAVYLCASSFVSETQYFGPGTRLLVL.

This chain links TRBV4-2 with TRBJ2-3; a weak D match, TRBD2 (6 bases). V was cut by 6 bases and J by 1 base, with 11 bases left in between. The germline gives CDR1 LGHNA, CDR2 YNFKEQ. This CDR3 is built from 14 residues. This chain's CDR3 is CASREGWGTDTQYF. Here the CDR3 DNA reads TGTGCCAGCAGGGAGGGGTGGGGCACAGATACGCAGTATTTT.

V usage is TRBV13 and J usage is TRBJ1-1; no clear D. V lost 5 bases to trimming and J lost 4 bases, with 14 bases between them. The CDR3 has 14 residues. CDR1 is PRHDT, CDR2 FYEKMQ, per germline (reference sequence). The CDR3 is CASSLRATVTEAFF. CDR3 DNA sequence: TGTGCCAGCAGCCTCCGGGCCACCGTCACTGAAGCTTTCTTT.